The rows below give T cell receptor beta chains drawn from one sample of a study of T cell changes during pregnancy in multiple sclerosis. The repertoire was sequenced with immunoSEQ multiplex PCR; TCRdb's copy has only in-frame clones and lacks some. In the table there are about 67,000 clones, about 91% of which are singletons. Sample: peripheral blood, taken in the first trimester of pregnancy. These receptors all stem from a female donor with multiple sclerosis, enrolled in a pregnancy study. CDR3s include the opening cysteine and the closing phenylalanine or tryptophan. D genes are given only for firm matches. Size is stated for part of the rows, as once, few or many counts, or as a class when the clone is expanded.

d_call: NA; v_call: TRBV15; j_call: TRBJ1-1; clone_size: once; cdr3_aa: CATSRDLGADTEAFF; cdr3_nt: TGTGCCACCAGCAGAGATCTGGGGGCGGACACTGAAGCTTTCTTT
d_call: NA; v_call: TRBV6-1; j_call: TRBJ2-1; clone_size: NA; cdr3_aa: CATNSPSYSNEQFF; cdr3_nt: TGTGCCACCAACAGTCCCTCTTACTCGAATGAGCAGTTCTTC
d_call: NA; v_call: TRBV2; j_call: TRBJ2-2; clone_size: NA; cdr3_aa: CASSDLQNRLGGELFF; cdr3_nt: TGTGCCAGCAGTGATCTACAGAACAGACTAGGCGGGGAGCTGTTTTTT
d_call: NA; v_call: TRBV9; j_call: TRBJ1-1; clone_size: NA; cdr3_aa: CASSVDQNTEAFF; cdr3_nt: TGTGCCAGCAGCGTAGATCAGAACACTGAAGCTTTCTTT
d_call: NA; v_call: TRBV2; j_call: TRBJ2-1; clone_size: once; cdr3_aa: CASNDQGGNEQFF; cdr3_nt: TGTGCCAGCAACGATCAGGGGGGCAATGAGCAGTTCTTC
d_call: NA; v_call: TRBV5-1; j_call: TRBJ1-4; clone_size: NA; cdr3_aa: CASSLFAGSATNEKLFF; cdr3_nt: TGCGCCAGCAGCTTGTTTGCAGGCTCCGCAACTAATGAAAAACTGTTTTTT
d_call: TRBD2; v_call: TRBV2; j_call: TRBJ2-2; clone_size: NA; cdr3_aa: CASSEVTSGTGELFF; cdr3_nt: TGTGCCAGCAGTGAAGTGACTAGCGGGACCGGGGAGCTGTTTTTT
d_call: TRBD2; v_call: TRBV27; j_call: TRBJ2-3; clone_size: once; cdr3_aa: CASSPPGSGGPGTDTQYF; cdr3_nt: TGTGCCAGCAGCCCTCCGGGTAGCGGGGGGCCGGGCACAGATACGCAGTATTTT
d_call: NA; v_call: TRBV18; j_call: TRBJ1-2; clone_size: NA; cdr3_aa: CASSIADSNYGYTF; cdr3_nt: TGTGCCAGCTCCATTGCGGACTCTAACTATGGCTACACCTTC
d_call: NA; v_call: TRBV4-1; j_call: TRBJ2-2; clone_size: NA; cdr3_aa: CASSQDMWNTGELFF; cdr3_nt: TGCGCCAGCAGCCAAGATATGTGGAACACCGGGGAGCTGTTTTTT
d_call: NA; v_call: TRBV19; j_call: TRBJ2-6; clone_size: NA; cdr3_aa: CASSIGRGINMPGANVLTF; cdr3_nt: TGTGCCAGTAGTATTGGCAGGGGCATTAACATGCCTGGGGCCAACGTCCTGACTTTC
d_call: TRBD1; v_call: TRBV19; j_call: TRBJ2-4; clone_size: NA; cdr3_aa: CASRGTGVAKNIQYF; cdr3_nt: TGTGCCAGTAGAGGGACAGGGGTAGCCAAAAACATTCAGTACTTC
d_call: TRBD2; v_call: TRBV5-1; j_call: TRBJ2-1; clone_size: once; cdr3_aa: CASASSGSYNEQFF; cdr3_nt: TGCGCCAGCGCTTCTAGCGGCTCCTACAATGAGCAGTTCTTC
d_call: TRBD2; v_call: TRBV7-9; j_call: TRBJ2-7; clone_size: NA; cdr3_aa: CASSSASGRSYEQYF; cdr3_nt: TGTGCCAGCAGCTCCGCTAGCGGGAGATCATACGAGCAGTACTTC
d_call: TRBD2; v_call: TRBV7-8; j_call: TRBJ2-5; clone_size: NA; cdr3_aa: CASSRRLALETQYF; cdr3_nt: TGTGCCAGCAGCCGGCGACTAGCCCTAGAGACCCAGTACTTC
d_call: TRBD1; v_call: TRBV19; j_call: TRBJ1-1; clone_size: NA; cdr3_aa: CASSIERPGTGVRTEAFF; cdr3_nt: TGTGCCAGTAGTATTGAAAGGCCCGGGACAGGGGTTCGCACTGAAGCTTTCTTT
d_call: NA; v_call: TRBV6-5; j_call: TRBJ1-1; clone_size: NA; cdr3_aa: CASSYSGGGTEAFF; cdr3_nt: TGTGCCAGCAGTTACTCGGGGGGGGGCACTGAAGCTTTCTTT
d_call: TRBD1; v_call: TRBV2; j_call: TRBJ2-5; clone_size: NA; cdr3_aa: CASTPGQGDF; cdr3_nt: TGTGCCAGCACTCCGGGACAGGGTGACTTC
d_call: TRBD2; v_call: TRBV9; j_call: TRBJ2-1; clone_size: NA; cdr3_aa: CASSLGTSGYNEQFF; cdr3_nt: TGTGCCAGCAGCCTCGGGACTAGCGGTTACAATGAGCAGTTCTTC
d_call: NA; v_call: TRBV7-9; j_call: TRBJ1-2; clone_size: NA; cdr3_aa: CASSSGPGEDYGYTF; cdr3_nt: TGTGCCAGCAGCTCCGGGCCCGGGGAAGACTATGGCTACACCTTC
d_call: TRBD1; v_call: TRBV18; j_call: TRBJ1-1; clone_size: NA; cdr3_aa: CASSVRDRGRNTEAFF; cdr3_nt: TGTGCCAGCTCAGTAAGGGACAGGGGACGGAACACTGAAGCTTTCTTT
d_call: NA; v_call: TRBV27; j_call: TRBJ2-7; clone_size: NA; cdr3_aa: CASSPHSYEQYF; cdr3_nt: TGTGCCAGCAGCCCCCACTCCTACGAGCAGTACTTC
d_call: TRBD1; v_call: TRBV4-1; j_call: TRBJ2-3; clone_size: NA; cdr3_aa: CASSQATGGWTDTQYF; cdr3_nt: TGCGCCAGCAGCCAAGCCACAGGGGGCTGGACAGATACGCAGTATTTT
d_call: TRBD2; v_call: TRBV27; j_call: TRBJ2-7; clone_size: NA; cdr3_aa: CASSLRLSLREITYEQYF; cdr3_nt: TGTGCCAGCAGTCTACGGCTCTCCCTGCGGGAGATAACCTACGAGCAGTACTTC